This passage covers 3 T cell receptor beta chains from one sample sequenced in a study of blood T cell repertoires in COVID-19. The assay was immunoSEQ multiplex PCR, and TCRdb's table has in-frame clones only and misses some. The sample yields 250,000 or so clones, more than 75% seen once. Sequencing input: peripheral blood. The receptor set was obtained from a woman in her sixties or seventies with active or convalescent COVID-19.

This chain links TRBV3-1 (or the pseudogene TRBV3-2) with TRBJ2-6; the D gene is possibly TRBD1 (6 bases). CDR3 length: 17 residues. The germline V gene encodes CDR1 LGHDT and CDR2 YNNKEL (reference sequence). Trimming cost V 2 bases and J 0 bases, with 11 bases left between them. CDR3 coding DNA: TGTGCCAGCAGCCAAACGGACAGACTCTCTGGGGCCAACGTCCTGACTTTC. Protein sequence: CASSQTDRLSGANVLTF.

The V and J genes are TRBV11-2 and TRBJ1-1, with TRBD1 matching 8 bases. Germline values: CDR1 SGHAT, CDR2 FQNNGV. CDR3 size: 11 residues. With 6 bases clipped from V and 8 bases from J, the junction kept 2 bases outside the gene matches. In nucleotides, the CDR3 is TGTGCCAGCAGAGGACAGGGCGAAGCTTTCTTT. Amino acid sequence: CASRGQGEAFF.

The rearrangement links TRBV6-6 to TRBJ1-2; perhaps TRBD1 as D (5 bases). The CDR3 totals 13 residues. The V and J ends lost 2 bases and 6 bases respectively, with 10 bases between them. Germline V gene lookup returns CDR1 MNHNY and CDR2 SVGAGI (reference sequence). DNA of the CDR3: TGTGCCAGCAGTTACCTGGGGCTGGATGGCTACACCTTC. As protein: CASSYLGLDGYTF.